Described below is a single T cell receptor beta chain sequence and its context. This entry belongs to a study of neoadjuvant nivolumab and ipilimumab in lung cancer. In the study overall: Nivolumab 3 mg/kg was given days 1, 15 and 29, plus ipilimumab 1 mg/kg day 1 in combination.

The CDR3 length is 15 residues. Germline V gene sequence: CDR1 MNHEY, CDR2 SVGAGI. V was pared by 6 bases and J by 9 bases, with 23 bases between. Sequenced by immunoSEQ multiplex PCR; TCRdb stores in-frame clones only, minus some. Of over 10,000 clones in the sample, approximately 94% were seen once. This rearrangement joins TRBV6-5 to TRBJ1-2; maybe TRBD1 (5 bases). The origin of this receptor is an adult with non-small cell lung cancer. Sequencing used peripheral blood, obtained after neoadjuvant nivolumab, alone or with ipilimumab, at or shortly before surgery. In nucleotides, the CDR3 is TGTGCCAGCAGAACTCCGGGACCCCGGCTTGGTAGCTACACCTTC. Translating it yields CASRTPGPRLGSYTF.